This TCR beta chain originates from a study of naive and memory T cell subsets (TCRdb year 2017). About the investigation overall: The study applied an open-source, UMI-based TCR alpha and beta sequencing pipeline to sorted naive and memory peripheral blood T cell subsets. The results of the functional CMV T cell responses matched the IgG serology results in every case. RNA was DNase-treated and reverse transcribed with TCR constant-region primers, mostly using SuperScript III. Overall study results and their limits: TCR abundance followed a power law whose exponent differed between naive and memory subsets but was consistent across the three individuals. Gini index rose and Shannon and inverse Simpson diversity fell from naive through CM, EM and EMRA in both CD4 and CD8 cells. After error correction, over 90% of naive TCR sequences appeared only once, giving much steeper abundance distributions than memory subsets. The repertoire findings for the naive and memory subsets could not be validated against a ground truth because none was available. A clonotype was defined as a single alpha or beta chain sequence rather than as a paired alpha/beta receptor. RNA-based TCR counts may be affected by expression changes linked to T cell activation and differentiation.

A word on this clonotype: Its target antigen remains unknown. No much larger clone exists at a distance of one base, and base qualities are not known.

The method was UMI-ligation and nested PCR. The beta constant-region primer consisted of an equimolar mixture of two oligonucleotides that together covered TRBC1 and TRBC2. A single-stranded oligonucleotide carrying the SP2 primer and a 12-nucleotide UMI was ligated to the 3' end of the cDNA by T4 RNA ligase 1. Four rounds of PCR were used to amplify ligated cDNA, with nested alpha and beta constant-region primers being used together with the SP2 primer. The ligation reaction was kept at 16 degrees C for 20-24 hours. PCR2 was typically performed as a SYBR Green qPCR and was stopped at a predetermined threshold so that over-amplification was prevented. Every purification after the first one was done using Agencourt AMPure XP magnetic beads. Libraries were quantified by Qubit and checked on a TapeStation, where a main peak was expected near 650 bp. Pooled libraries were sequenced on an Illumina MiSeq with v2 2x251 paired-end kits, typically giving about 0.95-2.2 million reads per sample. Each sample library was pooled at 4 nM, and roughly 4.5-7% PhiX was included to improve cluster recognition. Regarding the original processing steps: V and J genes were assigned to Demultiplexor-processed FASTQ reads by Decombinator through tag matching, with a single base-pair mismatch being allowed. By using UMIs, Collapsinator corrected both sequencing errors and the frequency errors caused by PCR heterogeneity. TCRs were translated and CDR3s were extracted from the conserved cysteine to the FGXG phenylalanine by CDR3Translator, with non-productive sequences being flagged. Gini, Shannon entropy and inverse Simpson indices were calculated on repertoires that had been subsampled to equal numbers of UMI-defined TCRs. Within the linear range, a power law was fitted to clonotype abundance distributions using maximum likelihood. On one naive CD8 sample, the pipeline and MIGEC gave similar UMI counts, unique TCR numbers and clonal distributions. The repertoires were searched for under 7,500 CMV-associated CDR3 sequences that had been compiled from VDJdb and a published dataset. TCRdb's own reprocessing of the public reads used fastp at Q25 and MiXCR and kept productive beta chains. Entries that share a CDR3 protein sequence are merged under the most common genes and DNA. Clone size and V and J calls follow TCRdb, not the original study. The sample profile shows 19,000 or so distinct CDR3 sequences; approximately 11% of them were found once. Together, the top ten hold about a sixth of the sample.

Including the terminal cysteine and phenylalanine, the CDR3 comprises 14 residues. Only the CDR3 portion is preserved as DNA: 42 bases, with reading frame beginning at the first base. Reading the germline V gene (reference sequence) gives CDR1 LNHNV and CDR2 YYDKDF. V loses 3 bases, J loses 10 bases, and the germline ends lie 13 bases apart. Separate amplification of TCR alpha and beta chain libraries was performed from the second PCR step onward. The CMV status of each donor was determined by measuring IFNgamma production from CD4+ T cells after fresh PBMCs had been stimulated overnight with CMV viral lysate. Using Miltenyi beads, CD4 T cells were first positively selected, and CD8 T cells were then positively selected from the CD4-negative fraction. Cells were stained for CD3, CD4, CD8, CD45RA, CD27 and a live/dead dye and were sorted on a BD Aria II into four subsets based on CD45RA and CD27. Blood was obtained from a few healthy volunteers, and the blood from each volunteer was fractionated into CD4 and CD8 T cells and subsequently into four differentiation subsets. Approximately 120 ml of peripheral blood was taken from each donor, and PBMC were separated by density-gradient centrifugation on Ficoll-Paque PLUS. Sorted cells were lysed in RLT buffer, after which RNA was extracted using a Qiagen RNeasy kit and stored at -80 degrees C.

Sequencing input: central memory CD8+ T cells from blood. What the cell subset or site label conveys for this sample: central memory, CD45RA- CD27+. The sequence was obtained from a human donor in good health. The chain was built from TRBV15 and TRBJ1-6; TRBD1 is possibly the D segment (6 matching bases). The CDR3 here reads CATSSWQGQSPLHF. DNA sequence: TGTGCCACCAGCAGTTGGCAGGGGCAATCACCCCTCCACTTT. The entire variable domain, with the stretches around the CDR3 drawn from the reference TRBV15 and TRBJ1-6 proteins, is DAMVIQNPRYQVTQFGKPVTLSCSQTLNHNVMYWYQQKSSQAPKLLFHYYDKDFNNEADTPDNFQSRRPNTSFCFLDIRSPGLGDTAMYLCATSSWQGQSPLHFGNGTRLTVT.